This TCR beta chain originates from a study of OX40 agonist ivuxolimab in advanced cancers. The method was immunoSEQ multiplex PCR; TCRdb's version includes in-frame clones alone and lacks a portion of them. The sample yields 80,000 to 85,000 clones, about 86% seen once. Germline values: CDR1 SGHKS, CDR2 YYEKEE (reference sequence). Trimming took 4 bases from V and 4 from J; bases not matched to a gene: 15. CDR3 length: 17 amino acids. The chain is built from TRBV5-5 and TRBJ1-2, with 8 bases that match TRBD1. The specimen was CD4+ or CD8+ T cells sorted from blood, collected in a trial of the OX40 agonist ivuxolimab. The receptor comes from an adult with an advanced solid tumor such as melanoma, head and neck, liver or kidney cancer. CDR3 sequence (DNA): TGTGCCAGCAGCCCTTCCCCGGGACAGGTCTCCATCTATGGCTACACCTTC. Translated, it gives CASSPSPGQVSIYGYTF.